This TCR beta chain emerged from a study of T cells after yellow fever vaccination. Study-wide context: Libraries from low-cell-number fractions were prepared with the SMART-Seq v4 Ultra Low Input RNA kit.

As for this clonotype: Its antigen is not known. Compared with germline, one end of the junction differs, possibly owing to a read error.

TCRdb reanalysed the 5' RACE reads using MiXCR and keeps one entry per CDR3 protein. The table lists some 200,000 distinct CDR3 sequences, 9.5% to 11% of them singletons. There are 19 residues in the CDR3. The germline V gene encodes CDR1 MGHRA and CDR2 YSYEKL. Study-level findings and limits: Clones that expanded after primary vaccination mostly reappeared after the booster (over 95% CD4, 80% to 90% CD8). FACS-sorted repertoires might harbor abundant contaminating clonotypes from the bulk population. Few clonotypes appeared in both CD4 and CD8 compartments.

This clonotype originated in a man between 18 and 29 years old who received the YFV17D yellow fever vaccine. Sequences were derived from CD8+ T cells sorted from PBMCs, sampled 15 days after the yellow fever booster vaccination. The chain carries TRBV4-1 and TRBJ2-6; tentative D call: TRBD1 (5 bases). The CDR3 DNA is TGCGCCAGCACCCAAGAAGGTTCAGGGCTCAGCTCTGGGGCCAACGTCCTGACTTTC. Translation gives CASTQEGSGLSSGANVLTF.